This entry lists 11 T cell receptor beta chains sequenced from one sample in a study of spatial heterogeneity in lung cancer (dated by TCRdb to between 2017 and 2020). Library creation used 5' RACE. Sequencing was performed on a NextSeq 500. Clones were called with MiXCR by TCRdb after fastp trimmed the public reads at Q25, and only in-frame beta chains were retained. Rows with one shared CDR3 protein collapse into an entry with the most common genes and DNA. The table for this sample lists about 94,000 distinct CDR3 sequences; just under 20% of them were counted only once. Together, the top ten hold roughly a fifth of the sample. The time point label for this specimen denotes: blood at routine non-recurrence follow-up after resection. This specimen was PBMCs, taken at follow-up. The receptor set was obtained from a male donor with early-stage non-small cell lung cancer.

The rearrangement joins TRBV29-1 to TRBJ2-2; D uncertain. The germline V gene has CDR1 SQVTM and CDR2 ANQGSEA. The ends were cut back, 3 bases at V and 2 bases at J, with 4 bases in the middle. The CDR3 runs 12 residues. CDR3 protein: CSVDGNTGELFF. The CDR3 DNA reads TGCAGCGTTGATGGAAACACCGGGGAGCTGTTTTTT.

The chain carries TRBV2 and TRBJ2-7, with D possibly being TRBD1 (5 bases). The V end lost 4 bases, the J end lost 5 bases, and 15 bases lay between the germline ends. The CDR3 contains 14 residues. Germline V gene data show CDR1 as SNHLY and CDR2 as FYNNEI. This chain's CDR3 is CASSGGRPVHEQYF. DNA for the CDR3: TGTGCCAGCAGTGGGGGCAGGCCAGTCCACGAGCAGTACTTC.

This clonotype has just a few counts. This chain links TRBV20-1 with TRBJ2-7; a possible D gene is TRBD2 (6 bases). The germline V gene encodes CDR1 DFQATT and CDR2 SNEGSKA (reference sequence). The CDR3 length is 15 residues. Trimming left V 1 base short and J 0 bases short, with 13 bases between. DNA of the CDR3: TGCAGTGCTAGAGCACCGGGGGTTAGCTCCTACGAGCAGTACTTC. This gives the protein CSARAPGVSSYEQYF.

This clonotype was picked up a small number of times. The J gene is TRBJ1-1, the V gene TRBV6-2 or TRBV6-3, with TRBD1 matching over 7 bases. This CDR3 region has 13 residues. Trimming removed 8 bases from V and 4 bases from J; junction bases left unmatched: 7. Germline V gene lookup returns CDR1 MNHEY and CDR2 SVGEGT. Here the CDR3 reads CASGEGALTEAFF. CDR3 coding DNA: TGTGCCAGCGGGGAGGGGGCACTCACTGAAGCTTTCTTT.

This clonotype was counted only a few times. This chain joins TRBV4-1 and TRBJ2-7; no clear D. Germline-derived CDR1 and CDR2 are MGHRA and YSYEKL. The CDR3 runs to 13 residues. Trimming left V 0 bases short and J 12 bases short, with 15 bases between. The CDR3 spells CASSQEGYGPPYF. Written as DNA, the CDR3 is TGCGCCAGCAGCCAAGAAGGGTACGGGCCTCCGTACTTC.

This clonotype was counted a few times. The chain recombines TRBV3-1 with TRBJ2-7; perhaps D is TRBD1 or TRBD2 (5 bases each). Germline-derived CDR1 and CDR2 are LGHDT and YNNKEL (reference sequence). V was trimmed by 2 bases and J by 5 bases, leaving 22 bases between them. The CDR3 totals 17 residues. Here the CDR3 DNA reads TGTGCCAGCAGCCAATATCCTTCGGGACGGTCCCTCCACGAGCAGTACTTC. As protein: CASSQYPSGRSLHEQYF.

This chain links TRBV4-1 with TRBJ1-5, with D possibly matching TRBD1 (5 bases). V was shortened by 3 bases and J by 6 bases, with 12 bases between the two germline ends. This CDR3 contains 14 residues. In germline, CDR1 is MGHRA, CDR2 YSYEKL. In nucleotides, the CDR3 is TGCGCCAGCAGCCAGGACGGCGGGGGTCAGCCCCAGCATTTT. Protein sequence: CASSQDGGGQPQHF.

This clonotype turned up a few times. This chain links TRBV21-1 with TRBJ2-7. TRBV21-1 is an annotated pseudogene. CDR3 size: 15 residues. The CDR3 spells CASSQTTGRYHEQYF. The CDR3 bases are TGTGCCAGCAGCCAAACCACAGGGAGGTACCACGAGCAGTACTTC.

The V gene is TRBV3-1, the J gene TRBJ2-1, with D perhaps TRBD1 (5 bases). The length of the CDR3 is 12 residues. The germline V gene has CDR1 LGHDT and CDR2 YNNKEL (reference sequence). Trimming pared 4 bases from V and 11 bases from J, leaving 12 bases between. The CDR3 nucleotides are TGTGCCAGCAGCCTGACAGATCAGAAGCAGTTCTTC. Encoded protein: CASSLTDQKQFF.

The chain employs TRBV11-2 and TRBJ1-1, with D possibly TRBD1 on 5 matching bases. Per the germline V gene, CDR1 is SGHAT and CDR2 is FQNNGV. V shed 5 bases and J shed 1 base, with 14 bases lying between them. The CDR3 extends over 15 amino acids. CDR3 in amino acids: CASSPPGRTNTEAFF. The CDR3 DNA sequence: TGTGCCAGCAGCCCCCCGGGACGGACGAACACTGAAGCTTTCTTT. Full variable domain (missing parts from reference TRBV11-2 and TRBJ1-1): EAGVAQSPRYKIIEKRQSVAFWCNPISGHATLYWYQQILGQGPKLLIQFQNNGVVDDSQLPKDRFSAERLKGVDSTLKIQPAKLEDSAVYLCASSPPGRTNTEAFFGQGTRLTVV.

This sequence joins TRBV6-1 and TRBJ1-1; D remains ambiguous. CDR1 is MNHNS and CDR2 is SASEGT in the germline V gene. The CDR3 is 15 amino acids. V lost 4 bases, J lost 2 bases, and 14 bases lay in between. The CDR3 DNA follows: TGTGCCAGCAGTGTCTCCTTCACCGGTAACACTGAAGCTTTCTTT. This translates into CASSVSFTGNTEAFF.